This is a list of T cell receptor beta chains from one sample in a study of T cells after posttransplantation cyclophosphamide. Clones were sequenced by immunoSEQ multiplex PCR, and TCRdb holds only the in-frame ones, with some missing. The table lists 15,000 to 20,000 clones, about 82% of them singletons, with 2.5% to 3% in the top ten. The sample here was PBMCs, taken around 410 days after allogeneic stem cell transplant with calcineurin inhibitor and methotrexate. The receptors here all came from a male patient between 25 and 40 years old who received an allogeneic stem cell transplant from an unrelated donor, was CMV-positive, and had acute and chronic GVHD. Some T cells may originate from the graft donor. Each CDR3 is given with its conserved first and last residue.

v_call: TRBV4-3
j_call: TRBJ2-7
cdr3_aa: CASSPGRDYEQYF

v_call: TRBV5-6
j_call: TRBJ2-1
cdr3_aa: CASSLAQEANNEQFF

v_call: TRBV4-1
j_call: TRBJ2-7
cdr3_aa: CASSQVQGAYEQYF

v_call: TRBV5-6
j_call: TRBJ2-7
cdr3_aa: CASSLYGTGSHEQYF

v_call: TRBV7-2
j_call: TRBJ2-3
cdr3_aa: CASSLAGGPTDTQYF

v_call: TRBV19
j_call: TRBJ1-1
cdr3_aa: CASSIPQGPNTEAFF

v_call: TRBV19
j_call: TRBJ2-1
cdr3_aa: CASTAGLNNEQFF

v_call: TRBV9
j_call: TRBJ1-3
cdr3_aa: CASSVGSGNGNTIYF

v_call: TRBV7-8
j_call: TRBJ2-2
cdr3_aa: CASGSTVAVTGELFF

v_call: TRBV14
j_call: TRBJ2-7
cdr3_aa: CASSQQAGGGSYEQYF

v_call: TRBV5-4
j_call: TRBJ2-7
cdr3_aa: CAFDPRDRPYEQYF

v_call: TRBV27
j_call: TRBJ2-7
cdr3_aa: CASSPHRAAYEQYF

v_call: TRBV7-8
j_call: TRBJ1-1
cdr3_aa: CASSLRFGTEAFF

v_call: TRBV28
j_call: TRBJ1-2
cdr3_aa: CAISRVWENYGYTF

v_call: TRBV7-2
j_call: TRBJ2-2
cdr3_aa: CASSLARSATGELFF

v_call: TRBV7-2
j_call: TRBJ1-2
cdr3_aa: CASSFFLGQGAYGYTF

v_call: TRBV6-5
j_call: TRBJ1-2
cdr3_aa: CASTAWDSNYGYTF

v_call: TRBV19
j_call: TRBJ2-5
cdr3_aa: CASSRVMGWGQGMSEETQYF

v_call: TRBV28
j_call: TRBJ2-7
cdr3_aa: CASRASGRVEQYF

v_call: TRBV19
j_call: TRBJ2-2
cdr3_aa: CASQRNLINTGELFF

v_call: TRBV13
j_call: TRBJ1-3
cdr3_aa: CASSEETGTGNTIYF

v_call: TRBV10-3
j_call: TRBJ2-3
cdr3_aa: CAISDARDTDTQYF